This is a list of T cell receptor beta chains from one sample in a study of blood T cell repertoires in COVID-19. Produced via immunoSEQ multiplex PCR; TCRdb's table is partial and in-frame only. The top ten clones hold 10% to 15% of a sample with about 260,000 clones, roughly 87% of them seen once. Sequenced material: peripheral blood. The source of these receptors is a human donor in a cohort sampled during active COVID-19. CDR3s include the opening cysteine and the closing phenylalanine or tryptophan. D genes are given only for firm matches. Clone size is not always given. Where it is, it says once, few, many or a class for expanded clones.

v_call	clone_size	d_call	j_call	cdr3_aa	cdr3_nt
TRBV27	NA	NA	TRBJ2-1	CASSPMTRGAEYEQFF	TGTGCCAGCAGTCCTATGACCCGGGGGGCAGAATATGAGCAGTTCTTC
TRBV4-3	NA	NA	TRBJ2-4	CASSHEGGAKNIQYF	TGCGCCAGCAGCCACGAGGGGGGGGCCAAAAACATTCAGTACTTC
TRBV7-2	NA	TRBD1	TRBJ2-7	CASSTRGQGASHEQYF	TGTGCCAGCAGCACCCGGGGGCAGGGGGCGTCACACGAGCAGTACTTC
TRBV3-1/TRBV3-2	NA	TRBD2	TRBJ2-3	CASSRGNSGSSDTQYF	TGTGCCAGCAGCCGGGGGAATAGCGGGAGCTCAGATACGCAGTATTTT
TRBV3-1/TRBV3-2	NA	TRBD2	TRBJ2-1	CASSPGLDLPNEQFF	TGTGCCAGCAGCCCTGGACTAGACCTCCCCAATGAGCAGTTCTTC
TRBV28	few	TRBD2	TRBJ2-3	CASSSRSGRGADTQYF	TGTGCCAGCAGTTCTCGTAGCGGGAGGGGGGCAGATACGCAGTATTTT
TRBV5-5	NA	NA	TRBJ2-7	CASSLYGINYEQYF	TGTGCCAGCAGCTTGTACGGGATCAACTACGAGCAGTACTTC
TRBV6-1	NA	NA	TRBJ1-4	CASSEWEAATLSTNEKLFF	TGTGCCAGCAGTGAATGGGAGGCGGCCACCCTTTCAACTAATGAAAAACTGTTTTTT
TRBV5-1	NA	TRBD2	TRBJ2-1	CATAKAGGPSNEQFF	TGCGCCACCGCCAAGGCGGGAGGGCCCTCGAATGAGCAGTTCTTC
TRBV7-2	NA	TRBD2	TRBJ2-2	CASSSLAGANTGELFF	TGTGCCAGCAGCTCTTTAGCGGGAGCGAACACCGGGGAGCTGTTTTTT
TRBV6-1	NA	TRBD1	TRBJ1-5	CASSEGAGGQPQHF	TGTGCCAGCAGTGAAGGGGCAGGGGGCCAGCCCCAGCATTTT
TRBV29-1	NA	NA	TRBJ2-5	CSVEGDTTRWTQYF	TGCAGCGTTGAAGGGGACACCACTCGTTGGACCCAGTACTTC
TRBV7-2	once	NA	TRBJ2-3	CASSLAAASHTQYF	TGTGCCAGCAGCTTAGCGGCGGCCAGCCATACGCAGTATTTT
TRBV7-2	NA	NA	TRBJ2-7	CASSLGDKTYEQYF	TGTGCCAGCAGCTTAGGGGACAAGACCTACGAGCAGTACTTC
TRBV9	NA	TRBD2	TRBJ2-1	CASSAHGTSRYEQFF	TGTGCCAGCAGCGCCCACGGGACTAGTCGGTATGAGCAGTTCTTC
TRBV20-1	NA	TRBD1	TRBJ1-1	CSASRDRGRWAEAFF	TGCAGTGCTAGTCGGGACAGGGGGCGTTGGGCTGAAGCTTTCTTT
TRBV15	NA	NA	TRBJ2-3	CATGPLAAYTDTQYF	TGTGCCACCGGACCTTTAGCGGCCTACACAGATACGCAGTATTTT
TRBV11-2	NA	TRBD2	TRBJ2-1	CASSPSGRAQGEQFF	TGTGCCAGCAGCCCCAGCGGGAGGGCCCAAGGTGAGCAGTTCTTC
TRBV12-5	NA	TRBD2	TRBJ2-5	CASGQALTSGSLETQYF	TGTGCTAGTGGCCAAGCTTTGACTAGCGGGAGTTTGGAGACCCAGTACTTC
TRBV15	NA	NA	TRBJ1-5	CATSRGGGNQPQHF	TGTGCCACCAGCAGAGGGGGGGGAAACCAGCCCCAGCATTTT
TRBV19	NA	TRBD1	TRBJ2-4	CASSIGGGGIRAKNIQYF	TGTGCCAGTAGTATAGGAGGGGGCGGTATCCGAGCCAAAAACATTCAGTACTTC
TRBV2	NA	TRBD1	TRBJ2-1	CASSVDRSYNEQFF	TGTGCCAGCAGCGTGGACAGGAGCTACAATGAGCAGTTCTTC
TRBV3-1/TRBV3-2	NA	NA	TRBJ2-1	CASSQVIENYNEQFF	TGTGCCAGCAGCCAAGTTATCGAGAATTACAATGAGCAGTTCTTC
TRBV6-5	NA	NA	TRBJ2-7	CASTTATFTHEQYF	TGTGCCAGCACCACAGCAACTTTCACCCACGAGCAGTACTTC
TRBV29-1	NA	TRBD1	TRBJ2-1	CSVEKGTGSMYEQFF	TGCAGCGTTGAAAAAGGGACAGGGAGTATGTATGAGCAGTTCTTC
TRBV18	NA	NA	TRBJ2-4	CASSSGQGIQYF	TGTGCCAGCTCATCGGGACAAGGTATTCAGTACTTC
TRBV5-1	NA	TRBD2	TRBJ2-1	CASNRAGHNEQFF	TGCGCCAGCAACCGAGCGGGACACAATGAGCAGTTCTTC
TRBV2	NA	NA	TRBJ2-3	CASSVSADTQYF	TGTGCCAGCAGCGTTAGCGCAGATACGCAGTATTTT
TRBV28	once	TRBD1	TRBJ2-7	CASRARDRTYEQYF	TGTGCCAGCAGGGCCCGGGACAGAACCTACGAGCAGTACTTC
TRBV5-8	NA	NA	TRBJ2-2	CASSLARLAPPTGELFF	TGTGCCAGCAGCTTGGCCCGGCTAGCTCCTCCGACCGGGGAGCTGTTTTTT
TRBV11-3	NA	NA	TRBJ1-5	CASSLAPMRAYSNQPQHF	TGTGCCAGCAGCTTAGCCCCGATGCGAGCTTATAGCAATCAGCCCCAGCATTTT
TRBV18	NA	TRBD2	TRBJ2-1	CASSPPSGGGDEQFF	TGTGCCAGCTCACCCCCTAGCGGGGGAGGGGATGAGCAGTTCTTC
TRBV24-1	NA	TRBD1	TRBJ2-2	CATSGGGSGTGELFF	TGTGCCACCAGTGGAGGGGGCTCGGGCACCGGGGAGCTGTTTTTT